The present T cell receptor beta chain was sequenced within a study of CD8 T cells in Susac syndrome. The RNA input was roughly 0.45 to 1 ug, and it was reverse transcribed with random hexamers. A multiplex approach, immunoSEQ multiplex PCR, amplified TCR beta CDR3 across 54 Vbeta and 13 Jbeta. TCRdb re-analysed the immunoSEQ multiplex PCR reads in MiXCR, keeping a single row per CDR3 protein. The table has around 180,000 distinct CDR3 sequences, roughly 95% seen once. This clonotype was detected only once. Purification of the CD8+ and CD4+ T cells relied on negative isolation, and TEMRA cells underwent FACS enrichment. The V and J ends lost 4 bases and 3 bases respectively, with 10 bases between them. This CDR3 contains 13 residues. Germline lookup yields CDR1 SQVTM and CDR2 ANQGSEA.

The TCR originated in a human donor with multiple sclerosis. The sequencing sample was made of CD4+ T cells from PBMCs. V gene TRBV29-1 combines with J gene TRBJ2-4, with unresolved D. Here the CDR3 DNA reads TGCAGCGTTGCTTTAGGATACAAAAACATTCAGTACTTC. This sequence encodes CSVALGYKNIQYF.